This T cell receptor beta chain was identified during a study of blood T cell repertoires in COVID-19. Looking at the study overall: Acute-phase and convalescent COVID-19 samples originated in the United States, Italy and Spain. PBMCs, B-cell-depleted T cells, or T cells were the source of the cDNA or gDNA that made up the material.

Germline V gene sequence: CDR1 ENHRY, CDR2 SYGVKD. The V gene lost 7 bases and the J gene lost 0 bases, with 11 bases spanning the gap. The CDR3 is 14 amino acids. Per the original methods: From reference gene primer amplification, estimates of nucleated cell counts were derived. Data came from immunoSEQ multiplex PCR; TCRdb stores just in-frame clones and leaves some out. The V and J calls and the clone size are those of that table, but D and trimming were determined from the DNA. The sample consists of approximately 69,000 clones, about 90% of them appearing once. The source of this sequence is a human donor in a cohort sampled during active COVID-19. The sample was peripheral blood. V usage is TRBV10-3 and J usage is TRBJ2-3; TRBD2 might be the D (6 bases). CDR3 residues: CAIKGGQSTDTQYF. CDR3 DNA sequence: TGTGCCATCAAGGGAGGCCAAAGCACAGATACGCAGTATTTT.